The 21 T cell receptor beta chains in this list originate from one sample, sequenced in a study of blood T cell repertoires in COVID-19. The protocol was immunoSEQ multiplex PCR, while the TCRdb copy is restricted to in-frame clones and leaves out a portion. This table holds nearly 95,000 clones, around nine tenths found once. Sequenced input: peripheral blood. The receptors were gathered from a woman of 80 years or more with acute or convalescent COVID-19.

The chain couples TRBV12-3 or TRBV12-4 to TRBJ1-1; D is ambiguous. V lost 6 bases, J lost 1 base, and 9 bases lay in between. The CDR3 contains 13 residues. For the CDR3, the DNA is TGTGCCAGCAGCACAACCAGGAACACTGAAGCTTTCTTT. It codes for CASSTTRNTEAFF.

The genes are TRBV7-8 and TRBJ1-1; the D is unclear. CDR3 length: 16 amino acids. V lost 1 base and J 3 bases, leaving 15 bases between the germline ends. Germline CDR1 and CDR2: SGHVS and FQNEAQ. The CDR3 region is CASSLGGLSSDTEAFF. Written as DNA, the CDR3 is TGTGCCAGCAGCTTAGGAGGGTTATCGTCTGACACTGAAGCTTTCTTT. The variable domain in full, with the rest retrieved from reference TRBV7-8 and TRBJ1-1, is GAGVSQSPRYKVAKRGQDVALRCDPISGHVSLFWYQQALGQGPEFLTYFQNEAQLDKSGLPSDRFFAERPEGSVSTLKIQRTQQEDSAVYLCASSLGGLSSDTEAFFGQGTRLTVV.

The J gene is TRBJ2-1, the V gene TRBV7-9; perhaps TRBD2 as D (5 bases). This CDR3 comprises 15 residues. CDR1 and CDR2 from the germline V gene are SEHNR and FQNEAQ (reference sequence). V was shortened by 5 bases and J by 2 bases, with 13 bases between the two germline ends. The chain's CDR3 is CASSPPGSTYNEQFF. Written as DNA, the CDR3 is TGTGCCAGCAGCCCCCCGGGATCAACCTACAATGAGCAGTTCTTC.

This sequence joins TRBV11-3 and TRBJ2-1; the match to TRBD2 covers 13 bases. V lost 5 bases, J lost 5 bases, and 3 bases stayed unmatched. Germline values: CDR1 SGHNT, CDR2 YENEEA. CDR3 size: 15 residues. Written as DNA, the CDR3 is TGTGCCAGCAGCATGGGACTAGCGGGGAACAATGAGCAGTTCTTC. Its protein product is CASSMGLAGNNEQFF. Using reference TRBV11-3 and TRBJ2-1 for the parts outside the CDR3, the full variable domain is EAGVVQSPRYKIIEKKQPVAFWCNPISGHNTLYWYLQNLGQGPELLIRYENEEAVDDSQLPKDRFSAERLKGVDSTLKIQPAELGDSAVYLCASSMGLAGNNEQFFGPGTRLTVL.

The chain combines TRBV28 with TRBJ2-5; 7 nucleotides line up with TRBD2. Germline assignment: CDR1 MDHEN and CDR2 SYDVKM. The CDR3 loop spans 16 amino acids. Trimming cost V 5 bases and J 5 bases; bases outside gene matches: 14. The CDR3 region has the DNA TGTGCCAGCAGTCCGACCGCGTTTGCGGGAGAGGAGACCCAGTACTTC. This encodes CASSPTAFAGEETQYF.

The CDR3 is CASSQTDTSYEQYF. DNA of the CDR3: TGTGCCAGCAGCCAAACTGACACCAGCTACGAGCAGTACTTC. The genes are TRBV3-1 (or the pseudogene TRBV3-2) and TRBJ2-7; D call uncertain. The V gene lost 2 bases and the J gene lost 3 bases, with 11 bases spanning the gap. Germline loops: CDR1 LGHDT, CDR2 YNNKEL (reference sequence). The length of the CDR3 is 14 residues.

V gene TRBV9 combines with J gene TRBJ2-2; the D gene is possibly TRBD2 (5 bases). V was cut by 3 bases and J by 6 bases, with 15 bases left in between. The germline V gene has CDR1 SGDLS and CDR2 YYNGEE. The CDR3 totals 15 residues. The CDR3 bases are TGTGCCAGCAGCGCCCGTGGAGCGGCCGCCGGGGAGCTGTTTTTT. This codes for CASSARGAAAGELFF.

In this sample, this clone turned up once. The CDR3 region is CASSHDRGRDSPLHF. As DNA, the CDR3 is TGCGCCAGCAGCCATGACAGGGGGCGGGATTCACCCCTCCACTTT. This chain uses TRBV4-3 with TRBJ1-6; 10 bases agree with TRBD1. The germline V gene has CDR1 LGHNA and CDR2 YSLEER. After removal of 3 bases from V and 8 bases from J, the junction contained 4 bases not matched to a gene. The CDR3 totals 15 residues.

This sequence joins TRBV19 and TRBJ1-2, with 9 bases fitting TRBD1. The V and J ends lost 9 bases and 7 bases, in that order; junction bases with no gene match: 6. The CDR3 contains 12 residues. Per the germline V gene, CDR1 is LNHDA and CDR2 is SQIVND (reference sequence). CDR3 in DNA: TGTGCCAGCGCACAGGGGGCTATTGGCTACACCTTC. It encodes CASAQGAIGYTF.

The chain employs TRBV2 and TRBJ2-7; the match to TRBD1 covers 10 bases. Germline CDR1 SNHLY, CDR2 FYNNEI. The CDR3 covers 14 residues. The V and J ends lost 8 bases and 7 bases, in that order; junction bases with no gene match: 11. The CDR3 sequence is CASSLRTGGREQYF. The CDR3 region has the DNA TGTGCCAGCTCCCTTAGGACAGGGGGAAGGGAGCAGTACTTC.

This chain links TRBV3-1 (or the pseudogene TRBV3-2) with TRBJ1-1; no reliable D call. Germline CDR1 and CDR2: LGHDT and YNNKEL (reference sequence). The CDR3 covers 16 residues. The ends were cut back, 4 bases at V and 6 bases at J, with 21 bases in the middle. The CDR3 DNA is TGTGCCAGCAGCCCCAGAAGTGTCGGAGGCGTGGCTGAAGCTTTCTTT. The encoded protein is CASSPRSVGGVAEAFF.

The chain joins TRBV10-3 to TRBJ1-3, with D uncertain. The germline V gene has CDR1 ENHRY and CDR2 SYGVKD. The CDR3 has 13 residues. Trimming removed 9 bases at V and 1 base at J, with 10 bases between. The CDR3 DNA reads TGTGCCATTGGGAGTCCATCTGGAAACACCATATATTTT. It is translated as CAIGSPSGNTIYF.

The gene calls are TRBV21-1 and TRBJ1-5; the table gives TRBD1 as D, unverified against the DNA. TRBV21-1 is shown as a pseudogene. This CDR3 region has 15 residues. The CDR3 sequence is CASTRGMGSNQPQHF. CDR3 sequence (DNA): TGTGCCAGCACCAGGGGGATGGGAAGCAATCAGCCCCAGCATTTT.

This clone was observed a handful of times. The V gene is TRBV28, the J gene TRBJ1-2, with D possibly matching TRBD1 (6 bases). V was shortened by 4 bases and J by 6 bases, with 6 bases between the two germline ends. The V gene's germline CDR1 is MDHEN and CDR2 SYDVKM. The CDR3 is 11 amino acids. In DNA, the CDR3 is TGTGCCAGCAGTTACAGGGATGGCTACACCTTC. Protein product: CASSYRDGYTF.

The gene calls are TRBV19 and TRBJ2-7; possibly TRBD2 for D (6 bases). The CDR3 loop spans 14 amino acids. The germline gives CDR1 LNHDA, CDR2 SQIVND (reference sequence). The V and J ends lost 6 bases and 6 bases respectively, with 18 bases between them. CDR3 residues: CASSRGLALGEQYF. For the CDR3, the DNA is TGTGCCAGTAGCCGGGGACTTGCCCTCGGCGAGCAGTACTTC.

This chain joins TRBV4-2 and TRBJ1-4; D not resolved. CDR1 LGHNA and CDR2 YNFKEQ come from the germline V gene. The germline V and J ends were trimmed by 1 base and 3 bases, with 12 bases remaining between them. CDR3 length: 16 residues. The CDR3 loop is CASSQGGRVPNEKLFF. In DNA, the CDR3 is TGTGCCAGCAGCCAAGGTGGGCGGGTACCTAATGAAAAACTGTTTTTT.

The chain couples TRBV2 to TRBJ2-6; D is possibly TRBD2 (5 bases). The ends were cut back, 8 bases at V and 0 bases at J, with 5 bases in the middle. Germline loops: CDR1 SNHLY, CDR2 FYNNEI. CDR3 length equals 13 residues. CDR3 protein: CASGSSGANVLTF. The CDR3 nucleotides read TGTGCCAGCGGGAGCTCTGGGGCCAACGTCCTGACTTTC.

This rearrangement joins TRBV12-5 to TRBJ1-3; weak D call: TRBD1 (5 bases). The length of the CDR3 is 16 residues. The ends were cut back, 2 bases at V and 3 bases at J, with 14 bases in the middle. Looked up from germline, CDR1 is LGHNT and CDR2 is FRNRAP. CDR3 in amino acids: CASGLLTGRFGNTIYF. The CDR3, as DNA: TGTGCTAGTGGTTTGTTAACAGGAAGGTTTGGAAACACCATATATTTT.

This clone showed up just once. CDR3 amino acids: CASSHRAGELFF. For the CDR3, the DNA is TGTGCCAGCAGCCATCGAGCCGGGGAGCTGTTTTTT. This chain uses TRBV3-1 (or the pseudogene TRBV3-2) with TRBJ2-2; D remains ambiguous. From germline, CDR1 is LGHDT and CDR2 YNNKEL (reference sequence). V was trimmed by 3 bases and J by 6 bases, leaving 5 bases between them. The CDR3 consists of 12 residues.

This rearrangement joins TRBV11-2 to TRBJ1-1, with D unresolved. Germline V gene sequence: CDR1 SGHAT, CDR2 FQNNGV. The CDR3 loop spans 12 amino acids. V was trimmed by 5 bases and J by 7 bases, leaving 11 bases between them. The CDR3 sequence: CASSEYLSEAFF. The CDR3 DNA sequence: TGTGCCAGCAGCGAGTACTTAAGTGAAGCTTTCTTT. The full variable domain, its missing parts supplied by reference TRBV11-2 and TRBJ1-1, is EAGVAQSPRYKIIEKRQSVAFWCNPISGHATLYWYQQILGQGPKLLIQFQNNGVVDDSQLPKDRFSAERLKGVDSTLKIQPAKLEDSAVYLCASSEYLSEAFFGQGTRLTVV.

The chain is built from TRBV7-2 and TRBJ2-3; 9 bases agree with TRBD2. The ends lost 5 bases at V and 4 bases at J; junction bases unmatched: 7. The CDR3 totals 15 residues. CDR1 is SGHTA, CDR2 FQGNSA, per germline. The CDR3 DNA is TGTGCCAGCAGCCCAGGTGCGGGGGGGCCAGATACGCAGTATTTT. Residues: CASSPGAGGPDTQYF.